The T cell receptor (beta chain) under discussion was sequenced for a study of T cell repertoires in cytomegalovirus infection. About the study: Selection of CMV epitopes for the study included recently identified HLA-C-restricted and well-studied HLA-B-restricted ones. Matching HLA type, along with CMV infection, was indicated by public TCR beta signatures. Study-wide points: Summed frequency of public TCR beta families distinguished CMV carriers with the relevant HLA. Dominating the ex vivo response were TCR beta clonotypes that were CMV-specific and HLA-C-restricted.

With regard to this clonotype: Antigen unknown.

TCRdb re-called the reads with MiXCR, one entry per CDR3 protein. In the table there are approximately 350,000 distinct CDR3 sequences, approximately 35% of which are singletons. Sequencing used cultured PBMCs, obtained from culture after CMV antigen stimulation. The source is a human donor in good health (CMV status not recorded). Some clones in this sample may be carry-over from other donors' samples.

CDR3 region: CASSRGLAGQQFF. The CDR3 DNA reads TGTGCCAGTAGTAGGGGACTAGCGGGCCAGCAGTTCTTC. This chain joins TRBV19 and TRBJ2-1; TRBD2 matches 12 bases. The CDR3 extends over 13 amino acids. J gave up 11 bases and V 4 bases, and 3 bases lay outside the gene matches. Germline V lookup: CDR1 LNHDA, CDR2 SQIVND (reference sequence). Complete variable domain (other parts from reference TRBV19 and TRBJ2-1): DGGITQSPKYLFRKEGQNVTLSCEQNLNHDAMYWYRQDPGQGLRLIYYSQIVNDFQKGDIAEGYSVSREKKESFPLTVTSAQKNPTAFYLCASSRGLAGQQFFGPGTRLTVL.